The 5 T cell receptor beta chains below were found in one sample sequenced in a study of blood T cell repertoires in COVID-19. Produced via immunoSEQ multiplex PCR; TCRdb's table is partial and in-frame only. The top ten clones hold 1% to 1.5% of a sample with a few hundred thousand clones, 65% to 85% of them seen once. Sequencing was carried out using peripheral blood. Receptors originate from a woman aged 50 to 60 with acute or convalescent COVID-19.

The gene calls are TRBV20-1 and TRBJ2-7; TRBD2 aligns across 9 bases. The CDR3 totals 16 residues. V dropped 3 bases and J dropped 2; count of bases not matched to a gene: 11. Germline V gene lookup returns CDR1 DFQATT and CDR2 SNEGSKA (reference sequence). CDR3 loop: CSASSSGDPGTYEQYF. Here the CDR3 DNA reads TGCAGTGCTAGTTCTAGCGGGGACCCGGGGACCTACGAGCAGTACTTC.

This chain connects TRBV19 to TRBJ2-6; 12 bases map to TRBD1. Unmatched junction bases numbered 5, after V lost 6 bases and J lost 2 bases. Germline values: CDR1 LNHDA, CDR2 SQIVND (reference sequence). CDR3 length: 17 residues. The CDR3 DNA follows: TGTGCCAGTAGGGAGGGGACAGGGGGCGCTGGGGCCAACGTCCTGACTTTC. It is translated as CASREGTGGAGANVLTF.

The CDR3: CATSRPGDLYNEQFF. In DNA form, the CDR3 reads TGTGCCACCAGCAGACCCGGGGACTTATACAATGAGCAGTTCTTC. The J gene is TRBJ2-1, the V gene TRBV15, with D perhaps TRBD2 (6 bases). The CDR3 length is 15 residues. Germline-derived CDR1 and CDR2 are LNHNV and YYDKDF (reference sequence). The V end lost 2 bases, the J end lost 4 bases, and 12 bases lay between the germline ends.

V and J are TRBV6-2 or TRBV6-3 and TRBJ2-1; D is unresolved. Germline-derived CDR1 and CDR2 are MNHEY and SVGEGT. The CDR3 sequence is 15 residues long. The V and J ends lost 2 bases and 6 bases respectively, with 14 bases between them. DNA of the CDR3: TGTGCCAGCAGTTACCCCGACTCCCGGTTCAATGAGCAGTTCTTC. Protein: CASSYPDSRFNEQFF.

This chain connects TRBV5-8 to TRBJ1-2; D not resolved. The CDR3 length is 15 residues. The germline gives CDR1 SGHTS, CDR2 YDEGEE. V shed 0 bases and J shed 4 bases, with 13 bases lying between them. DNA of the CDR3: TGTGCCAGCAGCTTGGAGGCAGGAAGGCCCTATGGCTACACCTTC. It encodes CASSLEAGRPYGYTF.